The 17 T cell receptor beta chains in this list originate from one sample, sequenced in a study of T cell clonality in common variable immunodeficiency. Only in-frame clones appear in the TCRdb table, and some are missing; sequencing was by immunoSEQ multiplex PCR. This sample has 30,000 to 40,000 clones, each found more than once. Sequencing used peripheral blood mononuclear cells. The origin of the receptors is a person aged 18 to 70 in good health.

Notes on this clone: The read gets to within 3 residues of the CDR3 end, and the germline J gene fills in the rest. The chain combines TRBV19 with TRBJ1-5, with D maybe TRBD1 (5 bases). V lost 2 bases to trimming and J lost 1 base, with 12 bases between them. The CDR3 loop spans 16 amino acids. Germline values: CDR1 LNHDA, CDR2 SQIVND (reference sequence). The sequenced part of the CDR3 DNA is TGTGCCAGTAGTATAAAGAGGCGACAGAGCAATCAGCCC. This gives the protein CASSIKRRQSNQP. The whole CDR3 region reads CASSIKRRQSNQPQHF.

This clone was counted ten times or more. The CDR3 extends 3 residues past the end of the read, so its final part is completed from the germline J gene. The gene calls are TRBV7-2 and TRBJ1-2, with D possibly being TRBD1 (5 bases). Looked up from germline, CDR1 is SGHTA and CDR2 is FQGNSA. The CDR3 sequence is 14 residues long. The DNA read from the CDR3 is TGTGCCAGCAGCCCCTGGGCGGGGCCGGGGGGC. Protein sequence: CASSPWAGPGG. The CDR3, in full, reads CASSPWAGPGGYTF.

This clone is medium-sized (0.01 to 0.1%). The CDR3 loop is CASSLGQGDEKLFF. The sequenced CDR3 bases are TGCGCCAGCAGCTTGGGGCAGGGTGATGAAAAA. V gene TRBV5-1 combines with J gene TRBJ1-4, with D perhaps matching TRBD1 (5 bases). The read finishes 3 residues shy of the CDR3 end, and the germline J gene is used to complete it. The CDR3 sequence is 14 residues long. CDR1 SGHRS and CDR2 YFSETQ come from the germline V gene. Trimming stripped 0 bases from V and 6 bases from J, with 9 bases between.

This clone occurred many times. The CDR3 DNA, read in part, is TGTGCCAGCAGTTACAGGTACGGACCCTCCTACGAG. This gives the protein CASSYRYGPSYE. The whole CDR3 protein is CASSYRYGPSYEQYF. The chain carries TRBV28 and TRBJ2-7, with D maybe TRBD1 (5 bases). The read finishes 3 residues shy of the CDR3 end, and the germline J gene is used to complete it. This CDR3 is 15 amino acids long. Germline CDR1 MDHEN, CDR2 SYDVKM. Trimming took 4 bases from V and 0 from J, leaving 13 bases between them.

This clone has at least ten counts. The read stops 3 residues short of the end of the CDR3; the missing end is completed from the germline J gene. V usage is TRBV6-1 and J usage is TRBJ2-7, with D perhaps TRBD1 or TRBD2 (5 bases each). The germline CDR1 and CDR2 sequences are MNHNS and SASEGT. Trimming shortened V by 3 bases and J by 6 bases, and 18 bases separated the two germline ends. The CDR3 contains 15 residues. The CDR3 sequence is CASSDEGRGGSEQYF. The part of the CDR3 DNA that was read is TGTGCCAGCAGTGATGAGGGGCGCGGTGGGTCCGAG.

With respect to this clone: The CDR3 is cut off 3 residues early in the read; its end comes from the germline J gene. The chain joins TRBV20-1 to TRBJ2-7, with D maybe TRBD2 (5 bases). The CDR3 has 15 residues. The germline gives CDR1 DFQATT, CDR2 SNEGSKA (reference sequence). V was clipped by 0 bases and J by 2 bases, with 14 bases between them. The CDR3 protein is CSARDPKGAAYEQYF. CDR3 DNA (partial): TGCAGTGCTAGAGATCCGAAGGGAGCGGCCTACGAG.

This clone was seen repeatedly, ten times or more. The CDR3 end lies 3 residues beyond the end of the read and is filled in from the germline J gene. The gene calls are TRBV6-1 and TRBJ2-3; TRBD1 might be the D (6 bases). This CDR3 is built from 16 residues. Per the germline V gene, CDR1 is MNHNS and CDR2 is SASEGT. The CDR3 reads CASSERGHMYQETQYF. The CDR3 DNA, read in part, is TGTGCCAGCAGTGAAAGGGGACACATGTACCAAGAGACG.

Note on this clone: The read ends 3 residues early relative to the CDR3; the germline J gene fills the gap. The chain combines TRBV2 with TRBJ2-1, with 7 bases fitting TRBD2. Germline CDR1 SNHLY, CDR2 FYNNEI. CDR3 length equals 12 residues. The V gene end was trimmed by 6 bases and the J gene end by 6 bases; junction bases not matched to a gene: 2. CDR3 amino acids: CASRGTINEQFF. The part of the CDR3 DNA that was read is TGTGCCAGCAGAGGGACTATCAATGAG.

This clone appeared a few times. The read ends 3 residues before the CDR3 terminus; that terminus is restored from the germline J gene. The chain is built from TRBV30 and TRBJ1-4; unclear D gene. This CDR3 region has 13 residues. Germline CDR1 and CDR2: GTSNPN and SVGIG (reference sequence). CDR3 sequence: CAWRRAWNSPLFF. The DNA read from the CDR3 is TGTGCCTGGAGAAGGGCATGGAATTCACCA.

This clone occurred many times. The sequenced CDR3 bases are TGTGCCAGTAGTGATTACAGGGGAGAGGTAGAAAAA. It yields the protein CASSDYRGEVEK. The whole CDR3 region reads CASSDYRGEVEKLFF. The chain has TRBV19 and TRBJ1-4; 7 bases agree with TRBD1. The CDR3 end lies 3 residues beyond the end of the read and is filled in from the germline J gene. CDR1 is LNHDA, CDR2 SQIVND, per germline (reference sequence). This CDR3 contains 15 residues. The trim removed 5 bases at V and 8 bases at J, leaving 11 bases unmatched.

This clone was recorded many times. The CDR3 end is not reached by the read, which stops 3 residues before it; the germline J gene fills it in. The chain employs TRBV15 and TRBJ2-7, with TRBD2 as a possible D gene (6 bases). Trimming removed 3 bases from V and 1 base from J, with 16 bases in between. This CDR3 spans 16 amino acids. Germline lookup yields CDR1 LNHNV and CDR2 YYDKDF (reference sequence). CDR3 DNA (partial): TGTGCCACCAGCAGTTTTCCTAGCGCGCCATCCTACGAG. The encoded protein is CATSSFPSAPSYE. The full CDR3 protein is CATSSFPSAPSYEQYF. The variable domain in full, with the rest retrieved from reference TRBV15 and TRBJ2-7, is DAMVIQNPRYQVTQFGKPVTLSCSQTLNHNVMYWYQQKSSQAPKLLFHYYDKDFNNEADTPDNFQSRRPNTSFCFLDIRSPGLGDTAMYLCATSSFPSAPSYEQYFGPGTRLTVT.

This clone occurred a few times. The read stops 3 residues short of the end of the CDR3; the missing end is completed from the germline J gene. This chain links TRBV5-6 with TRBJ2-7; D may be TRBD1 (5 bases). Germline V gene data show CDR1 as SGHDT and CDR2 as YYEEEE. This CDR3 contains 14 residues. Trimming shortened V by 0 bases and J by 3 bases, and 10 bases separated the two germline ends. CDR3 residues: CASSLGVGVYEQYF. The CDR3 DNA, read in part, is TGTGCCAGCAGCTTGGGAGTAGGGGTCTACGAG.

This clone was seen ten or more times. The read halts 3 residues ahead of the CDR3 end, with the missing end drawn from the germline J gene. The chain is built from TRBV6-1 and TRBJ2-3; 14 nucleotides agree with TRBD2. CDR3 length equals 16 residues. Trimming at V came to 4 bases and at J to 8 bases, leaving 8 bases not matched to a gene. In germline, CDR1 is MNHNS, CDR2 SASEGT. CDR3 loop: CASSVPTSGGGGTQYF. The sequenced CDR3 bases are TGTGCCAGCAGTGTACCGACTAGCGGGGGGGGTGGTACG.

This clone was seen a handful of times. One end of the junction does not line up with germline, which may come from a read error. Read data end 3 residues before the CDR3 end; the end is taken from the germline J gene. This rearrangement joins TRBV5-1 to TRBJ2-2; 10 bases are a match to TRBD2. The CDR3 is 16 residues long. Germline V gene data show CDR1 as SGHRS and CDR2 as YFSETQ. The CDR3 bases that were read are TGCGCCAGCAGGTCCCCGGGACTAGCGAACAACGGGGAG. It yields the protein CASRSPGLANNGE. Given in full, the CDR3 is CASRSPGLANNGELFF.

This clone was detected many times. CDR3 region: CSARGQKRISGANVLTF. CDR3 DNA, as far as it was read: TGCAGTGCTAGAGGACAGAAAAGAATCTCTGGGGCCAACGTC. The chain links TRBV20-1 to TRBJ2-6, with a tentative D call TRBD1 (5 bases). The missing CDR3 end, 3 residues past where the read stops, is filled in from the germline J gene. Germline V gene sequence: CDR1 DFQATT, CDR2 SNEGSKA (reference sequence). This CDR3 spans 17 amino acids. Trimming left V 1 base short and J 0 bases short, with 13 bases between.

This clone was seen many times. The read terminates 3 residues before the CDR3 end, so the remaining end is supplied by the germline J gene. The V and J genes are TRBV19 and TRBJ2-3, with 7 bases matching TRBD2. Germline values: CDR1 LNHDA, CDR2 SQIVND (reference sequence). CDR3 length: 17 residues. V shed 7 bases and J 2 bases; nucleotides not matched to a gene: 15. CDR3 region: CASTMYRTRSATDTQYF. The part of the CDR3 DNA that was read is TGTGCCAGTACTATGTATAGGACTAGATCGGCCACAGATACG.

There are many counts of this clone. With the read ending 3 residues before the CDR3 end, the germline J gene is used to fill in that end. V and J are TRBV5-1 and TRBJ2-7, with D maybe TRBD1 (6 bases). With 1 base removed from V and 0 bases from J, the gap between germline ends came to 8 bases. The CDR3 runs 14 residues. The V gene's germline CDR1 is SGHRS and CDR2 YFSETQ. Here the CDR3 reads CASSLTQGSYEQYF. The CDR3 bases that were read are TGCGCCAGCAGCTTGACACAGGGCTCCTACGAG.